This entry concerns a single T cell receptor beta chain. The table came from immunoSEQ multiplex PCR; TCRdb's copy has only in-frame clones and leaves some out. The sample shows tens of thousands of clones, 80% to 95% of them seen only once. This sample was included in a study of OX40 agonist ivuxolimab in advanced cancers. The CDR3 covers 16 residues. CDR1 and CDR2 from the germline V gene are PRHDT and FYEKMQ (reference sequence). The J segment lost 3 bases and the V segment lost 0 bases, leaving 5 bases of the junction unmatched. The TCR sequence derives from an adult with an advanced solid tumor such as melanoma, head and neck, liver or kidney cancer. The genes are TRBV13 and TRBJ2-1; 7 bases fit TRBD2. The sample in question was CD4+ or CD8+ T cells sorted from blood, obtained in a trial of the OX40 agonist ivuxolimab. The chain's CDR3 is CASSLGSGGGYNEQFF. In DNA, the CDR3 is TGTGCCAGCAGCTTAGGATCGGGAGGAGGCTACAATGAGCAGTTCTTC.